Following are 8 T cell receptor beta chains from one sample sequenced in a study of molecular identifiers for immune sequencing clone quantification. TCRdb reanalysed the PCR reads using MiXCR and keeps one entry per CDR3 protein. This sample has about 320,000 distinct CDR3 sequences, with roughly 24% found just once. The sample was naive CD8+ T cells from blood, with Jurkat cell RNA spiked in. Subset here: FACS-sorted CD8+CD4-CCR7+CD45RA+ naive T cells. The receptors were sampled from a human donor in good health. Some libraries in this study had Jurkat cell RNA spiked in.

This clonotype was seen a few times. The chain combines TRBV29-1 with TRBJ1-3; D remains unclear. This CDR3 has 14 amino acids. The germline V gene has CDR1 SQVTM and CDR2 ANQGSEA. Trimming cost V 5 bases and J 0 bases, with 11 bases left between them. DNA of the CDR3: TGCAGCGTTAATCTCGGGTTCTCTGGAAACACCATATATTTT. Translation gives CSVNLGFSGNTIYF.

Details on this clonotype: Being one base from a much bigger clone, this may be a read error. The chain employs TRBV7-9 and TRBJ2-2; D might be TRBD1 or TRBD2, each matching 5 bases. V lost 5 bases, J lost 2 bases, and 18 bases lay in between. Germline CDR1 SEHNR, CDR2 FQNEAQ (reference sequence). The CDR3 sequence is 17 residues long. The CDR3 protein is CASSARDGNLNTGELFF. The CDR3 DNA follows: TGTGCCAGCAGCGCCCGGGACGGCAACTTAAACACCGGGGAGCTGTTTTTT.

This clonotype was detected ten times or more. This CDR3 reads CASSSGTVKETQYF. In DNA form, the CDR3 reads TGTGCCAGCAGCTCCGGGACAGTGAAAGAGACCCAGTACTTC. V and J are TRBV6-2 or TRBV6-3 and TRBJ2-5, with 7 bases aligning to TRBD1. V lost 6 bases, J lost 3 bases, and 7 bases stayed unmatched. This CDR3 contains 14 residues. The V gene's germline CDR1 is MNHEY and CDR2 SVGEGT.

Ten or more counts support this clonotype. The genes are TRBV28 and TRBJ2-2; D might be TRBD2 (6 bases). V gave up 3 bases and J gave up 3 bases, with 14 bases separating them. The CDR3 runs 16 residues. Germline assignment: CDR1 MDHEN and CDR2 SYDVKM. CDR3 region: CASSFRDPGDTGELFF. DNA for the CDR3: TGTGCCAGCAGTTTCCGGGATCCGGGGGACACCGGGGAGCTGTTTTTT.

In its sample, this clonotype was seen a few times. The chain links TRBV12-5 to TRBJ2-6, with a possible D match to TRBD1 (6 bases). Per the germline V gene, CDR1 is LGHNT and CDR2 is FRNRAP. This CDR3 has 16 amino acids. V shed 4 bases and J shed 3 bases, with 13 bases lying between them. The CDR3 nucleotides read TGTGCTAGTGGTTCCACCTCAGGGGTTGGGGCCAACGTCCTGACTTTC. It translates to CASGSTSGVGANVLTF. Full variable domain (missing parts from reference TRBV12-5 and TRBJ2-6): DARVTQTPRHKVTEMGQEVTMRCQPILGHNTVFWYRQTMMQGLELLAYFRNRAPLDDSGMPKDRFSAEMPDATLATLKIQPSEPRDSAVYFCASGSTSGVGANVLTFGAGSRLTVL.

V usage is TRBV7-9 and J usage is TRBJ1-2; the D is unclear. The CDR3 sequence is 15 residues long. The germline V gene encodes CDR1 SEHNR and CDR2 FQNEAQ (reference sequence). Trimming left V 5 bases short and J 4 bases short, with 17 bases between. DNA of the CDR3: TGTGCCAGCAGCCCTATCCCCGCCTTTCGCTATGGCTACACCTTC. Encoded protein: CASSPIPAFRYGYTF.

About this clonotype itself: The junction does not match germline at one end; this may be a read error. The V and J genes are TRBV29-1 and TRBJ2-5, with 8 bases lining up with TRBD2. The germline CDR1 and CDR2 sequences are SQVTM and ANQGSEA. The length of the CDR3 is 14 residues. The CDR3 DNA is TGCAGCGTACTCCACGCAGCGGGGGAAGCGACCCCGTACTTC. As protein: CSVLHAAGEATPYF. The variable domain in full, completed from reference TRBV29-1 and TRBJ2-5, reads SAVISQKPSRDICQRGTSLTIQCQVDSQVTMMFWYRQQPGQSLTLIATANQGSEATYESGFVIDKFPISRPNLTFSTLTVSNMSPEDSSIYLCSVLHAAGEATPYFGPGTRLLVL.

The V call is TRBV11-2, the J call TRBJ2-7; 11 bases fit TRBD1. Trimming at V came to 8 bases and at J to 4 bases, leaving 13 bases not matched to a gene. CDR1 and CDR2 (germline): SGHAT, FQNNGV. The CDR3 runs 16 residues. CDR3 region: CASCLGQGAPFYEQYF. In DNA form, the CDR3 reads TGTGCCAGCTGCCTCGGACAGGGGGCCCCCTTTTACGAGCAGTACTTC. The full variable domain, rest sourced from reference TRBV11-2 and TRBJ2-7, is EAGVAQSPRYKIIEKRQSVAFWCNPISGHATLYWYQQILGQGPKLLIQFQNNGVVDDSQLPKDRFSAERLKGVDSTLKIQPAKLEDSAVYLCASCLGQGAPFYEQYFGPGTRLTVT.